This TCR beta chain was obtained from a study of cytomegalovirus exposure and HLA in healthy donors. Overall study results and limits: Analysis performed later showed TCR beta chains linked to HLA being more clonally expanded than equally common others. Three chains linked to CMV were shown in vitro to be specific for CMV antigens.

Note on this clone: Antigen: not known. At one end, the junction sequence differs from germline, possibly due to a read error.

Germline-derived CDR1 and CDR2 are SEHNR and FQNEAQ (reference sequence). The CDR3 extends over 13 amino acids. PCR was performed using 60 Vbeta and 13 Jbeta primers. Only in-frame clones appear in the TCRdb table, and some are missing; sequencing was by immunoSEQ multiplex PCR. The table lists about 160,000 clones, 85% of them singletons. This clonotype was obtained from a man between 18 and 35 years old in good health and CMV-seropositive. This chain joins TRBV7-9 and TRBJ1-1, with a tentative D call TRBD1 (5 bases). Sequenced material: PBMCs. In DNA form, the CDR3 reads TGTTCCAGCAGCTCGGGGGGGAACACTGAAGCTTTCTTT. It yields the protein CSSSSGGNTEAFF.